Listed below are T cell receptor beta chains from one sample, sequenced in a study of blood T cell repertoires in COVID-19. Libraries were prepared by immunoSEQ multiplex PCR; TCRdb keeps only in-frame clonotypes and omits some of them. The sample has approximately 15,000 clones, about 86% seen once. The sequenced sample consisted of peripheral blood. Receptors originate from a human donor in a cohort sampled during active COVID-19. CDR3s include the opening cysteine and the closing phenylalanine or tryptophan. The order of the fields is V gene, J gene, D gene, clone size, CDR3 protein, CDR3 DNA. A D gene is named only where the DNA matches it firmly. Clone size is stated in some rows and not others, as once, few, many or a class when expanded.

V: TRBV16
J: TRBJ1-4
D: TRBD1
size: .
CDR3: CASSQWGQADEKLFF
DNA: TGTGCCAGCAGCCAATGGGGACAGGCAGATGAAAAACTGTTTTTT

V: TRBV11-1
J: TRBJ1-1
D: TRBD1
size: .
CDR3: CASSQGGGNTEAFF
DNA: TGTGCCAGCAGCCAGGGGGGAGGCAACACTGAAGCTTTCTTT

V: TRBV5-6
J: TRBJ2-7
D: TRBD1
size: .
CDR3: CASSLDRGQGTFYEQYF
DNA: TGTGCCAGCAGCTTGGACAGGGGGCAGGGGACATTCTACGAGCAGTACTTC

V: TRBV4-1
J: TRBJ2-3
D: .
size: once
CDR3: CASSQGQGTTDTQYF
DNA: TGCGCCAGCAGCCAAGGCCAGGGAACCACAGATACGCAGTATTTT

V: TRBV28
J: TRBJ2-7
D: TRBD2
size: .
CDR3: CASSFSTTSGKRGQYF
DNA: TGTGCCAGCAGTTTTTCAACGACTAGCGGGAAACGAGGGCAGTACTTC

V: TRBV7-9
J: TRBJ1-1
D: .
size: .
CDR3: CASTYGVGAVNTEAFF
DNA: TGTGCCAGCACGTATGGGGTGGGGGCCGTGAACACTGAAGCTTTCTTT

V: TRBV5-8
J: TRBJ1-4
D: .
size: .
CDR3: CASSPRTRALNEKLFF
DNA: TGTGCCAGCAGCCCCCGGACCAGGGCGCTTAACGAAAAACTGTTTTTT

V: TRBV19
J: TRBJ2-3
D: TRBD2
size: .
CDR3: CASTQSGAADTQYF
DNA: TGTGCCAGTACCCAGAGCGGGGCAGCAGATACGCAGTATTTT

V: TRBV6-2/TRBV6-3
J: TRBJ2-5
D: .
size: .
CDR3: CASSRVFGETQYF
DNA: TGTGCCAGCAGCCGCGTATTCGGGGAGACCCAGTACTTC

V: TRBV12-3/TRBV12-4
J: TRBJ2-1
D: TRBD2
size: .
CDR3: CASSLAGRNEQFF
DNA: TGTGCCAGCAGTCTAGCGGGCCGCAATGAGCAGTTCTTC

V: TRBV5-1
J: TRBJ2-2
D: TRBD1
size: .
CDR3: CASSARQGNTGELFF
DNA: TGCGCCAGCAGCGCTAGACAGGGGAACACCGGGGAGCTGTTTTTT

V: TRBV5-1
J: TRBJ2-7
D: .
size: .
CDR3: CASSLEGSGEVDEQYF
DNA: TGCGCCAGCAGCTTGGAAGGGTCGGGGGAGGTTGACGAGCAGTACTTC

V: TRBV6-5
J: TRBJ2-7
D: .
size: .
CDR3: CASSYSRGPTGQYF
DNA: TGTGCCAGCAGTTACTCCCGCGGCCCTACGGGGCAGTACTTC

V: TRBV19
J: TRBJ2-2
D: .
size: .
CDR3: CASSLSQRELFF
DNA: TGTGCCAGTAGCTTATCTCAGAGGGAGCTGTTTTTT

V: TRBV10-1
J: TRBJ2-7
D: TRBD2
size: few
CDR3: CASSVLARNPTRPSRAHEQYF
DNA: TGCGCCAGCAGTGTACTAGCGCGAAACCCTACACGCCCATCTCGTGCCCACGAGCAGTACTTC

V: TRBV5-1
J: TRBJ2-5
D: .
size: once
CDR3: CASSLGALGGQETQYF
DNA: TGCGCCAGCAGCTTGGGAGCCCTTGGGGGGCAAGAGACCCAGTACTTC

V: TRBV6-6
J: TRBJ2-5
D: .
size: .
CDR3: CASFQQAPKETQYF
DNA: TGTGCCAGCTTCCAACAGGCCCCCAAAGAGACCCAGTACTTC

V: TRBV6-5
J: TRBJ1-3
D: .
size: .
CDR3: CASRSPSLPTIYF
DNA: TGTGCCAGCAGAAGCCCCTCCCTACCGACCATATATTTT

V: TRBV10-3
J: TRBJ1-2
D: TRBD1
size: .
CDR3: CAAVQGPTNYGYTF
DNA: TGTGCCGCGGTACAGGGGCCCACTAACTATGGCTACACCTTC

V: TRBV4-3
J: TRBJ2-1
D: .
size: .
CDR3: CASSQDPEAPYNEQFF
DNA: TGCGCCAGCAGCCAAGATCCAGAGGCCCCCTACAATGAGCAGTTCTTC

V: TRBV20-1
J: TRBJ2-3
D: .
size: .
CDR3: CSASGGVADTQYF
DNA: TGCAGTGCTAGTGGCGGAGTGGCAGATACGCAGTATTTT

V: TRBV7-9
J: TRBJ2-5
D: .
size: .
CDR3: CASSPGGAQETQYF
DNA: TGTGCCAGCAGCCCAGGCGGGGCCCAAGAGACCCAGTACTTC

V: TRBV18
J: TRBJ2-3
D: .
size: .
CDR3: CASSETEADTQYF
DNA: TGTGCCAGCTCCGAGACAGAGGCAGATACGCAGTATTTT

V: TRBV14
J: TRBJ2-5
D: TRBD1
size: .
CDR3: CASSQDSGTGGRETQYF
DNA: TGTGCCAGCAGCCAAGATTCAGGGACAGGGGGCCGGGAGACCCAGTACTTC

V: TRBV7-2
J: TRBJ1-5
D: TRBD1
size: .
CDR3: CASSLWGTGRDQPQHF
DNA: TGTGCCAGCAGCTTATGGGGGACAGGGAGGGATCAGCCCCAGCATTTT

V: TRBV9
J: TRBJ2-3
D: .
size: .
CDR3: CASTVGGSGTDTQYF
DNA: TGTGCCAGCACCGTCGGGGGAAGTGGCACAGATACGCAGTATTTT

V: TRBV19
J: TRBJ2-1
D: TRBD2
size: .
CDR3: CASSNSGNNNEQFF
DNA: TGTGCCAGTAGCAATAGCGGGAACAACAATGAGCAGTTCTTC

V: TRBV10-3
J: TRBJ2-3
D: TRBD2
size: .
CDR3: CATQGLAGVDTQYF
DNA: TGTGCCACGCAGGGACTAGCGGGTGTGGATACGCAGTATTTT

V: TRBV5-1
J: TRBJ1-2
D: .
size: once
CDR3: CASSLEAGRGYTF
DNA: TGCGCCAGCAGCTTAGAGGCTGGTCGGGGCTACACCTTC

V: TRBV29-1
J: TRBJ2-7
D: .
size: .
CDR3: CSVQSTEQYF
DNA: TGCAGCGTACAATCCACGGAGCAGTACTTC

V: TRBV27
J: TRBJ1-2
D: TRBD1
size: few
CDR3: CASSRTGGAGYGYTF
DNA: TGTGCCAGCAGTAGGACAGGGGGCGCTGGCTATGGCTACACCTTC

V: TRBV11-2
J: TRBJ2-7
D: TRBD2
size: .
CDR3: CASSLARGTRSSYEQYF
DNA: TGTGCCAGCAGCTTAGCACGAGGGACTAGGAGCTCCTACGAGCAGTACTTC

V: TRBV6-5
J: TRBJ2-5
D: TRBD2
size: .
CDR3: CASRAGGHPETQYF
DNA: TGTGCCAGCAGGGCGGGGGGTCATCCAGAGACCCAGTACTTC

V: TRBV11-2
J: TRBJ1-5
D: .
size: .
CDR3: CASSLDGAGSVQPQHF
DNA: TGTGCCAGCAGCTTAGATGGGGCAGGGTCCGTGCAGCCCCAGCATTTT

V: TRBV23-1
J: TRBJ2-2
D: .
size: .
CDR3: CASKLCETGELFF
DNA: TGCGCCAGCAAGTTGTGCGAGACCGGGGAGCTGTTTTTT

V: TRBV2
J: TRBJ1-2
D: .
size: .
CDR3: CASSDGGAYGYTF
DNA: TGTGCCAGCAGTGACGGGGGGGCCTATGGCTACACCTTC

V: TRBV11-1
J: TRBJ2-1
D: TRBD2
size: .
CDR3: CASSSGTSGRYNEQFF
DNA: TGTGCCAGCAGCTCCGGGACTAGCGGGAGATACAATGAGCAGTTCTTC

V: TRBV28
J: TRBJ1-2
D: .
size: once
CDR3: CASSSRVGYTF
DNA: TGTGCCAGCAGTTCCAGGGTTGGCTACACCTTC

V: TRBV5-8
J: TRBJ1-6
D: .
size: .
CDR3: CASRRQLSPLDSPLHF
DNA: TGTGCCAGCAGGAGACAGCTCTCACCTCTGGATTCACCCCTCCACTTT

V: TRBV7-9
J: TRBJ1-2
D: TRBD1
size: few
CDR3: CASSLARPGTGGIGYTF
DNA: TGTGCCAGCAGCTTAGCCCGTCCCGGGACAGGCGGAATAGGCTACACCTTC

V: TRBV5-1
J: TRBJ2-7
D: TRBD1
size: once
CDR3: CASKPQRDSYYEQYF
DNA: TGCGCCAGCAAACCACAGAGGGACAGTTATTACGAGCAGTACTTC

V: TRBV2
J: TRBJ2-7
D: .
size: .
CDR3: CASRNRVGTYEQYF
DNA: TGTGCCAGCAGGAACAGGGTAGGGACCTACGAGCAGTACTTC

V: TRBV28
J: TRBJ2-3
D: TRBD1
size: .
CDR3: CASSPNRGLGTDTQYF
DNA: TGTGCCAGCAGTCCTAACAGGGGTCTGGGCACAGATACGCAGTATTTT

V: TRBV7-2
J: TRBJ1-2
D: TRBD1
size: few
CDR3: CASSSGQGALNGYTF
DNA: TGTGCCAGCAGCTCCGGACAGGGGGCGCTAAACGGCTACACCTTC

V: TRBV3-1/TRBV3-2
J: TRBJ2-7
D: .
size: .
CDR3: CASSQGWRGGYEQYF
DNA: TGTGCCAGCAGCCAAGGTTGGAGGGGAGGCTACGAGCAGTACTTC

V: TRBV7-9
J: TRBJ2-3
D: TRBD2
size: once
CDR3: CASSPGTSGGDTQYF
DNA: TGTGCCAGCAGCCCCGGGACTAGCGGGGGAGATACGCAGTATTTT

V: TRBV29-1
J: TRBJ2-7
D: .
size: .
CDR3: CSVAGHWAHSSYEQYF
DNA: TGCAGCGTTGCTGGACACTGGGCGCATTCCTCCTACGAGCAGTACTTC